This T cell receptor beta chain was observed in a study of cytomegalovirus exposure and HLA in healthy donors. Study-wide results and limits: The listing of 150 or so TCR beta chains classed them as cytomegalovirus-associated. Within the data, a cluster of highly shared sequence variants was likely a sequencing artifact. Productive status was seen about 87% or about 30% of the time for most TCR beta V segments in an earlier analysis.

At collection, donors were nominally healthy, but unrecorded immune exposures were probable. This clone was seen a handful of times. Antigen specificity is unknown. Looked up from germline, CDR1 is MDHEN and CDR2 is SYDVKM. The CDR3 extends over 16 amino acids. V lost 7 bases, J lost 1 base, and 9 bases stayed unmatched. The PCR was carried out with 60 Vbeta primers and 13 Jbeta primers. Produced via immunoSEQ multiplex PCR; TCRdb's table is partial and in-frame only. Of 200,000 or so clones in the sample, about 87% were seen once. This chain joins TRBV28 and TRBJ2-4, with 8 bases aligning to TRBD1. Material for sequencing was PBMCs. The receptor was isolated from a man aged 25-45 years in good health and CMV-seronegative. CDR3 protein: CASKTGQGTAKNIQYF. The CDR3 nucleotides read TGTGCCAGCAAGACCGGACAGGGAACGGCCAAAAACATTCAGTACTTC.